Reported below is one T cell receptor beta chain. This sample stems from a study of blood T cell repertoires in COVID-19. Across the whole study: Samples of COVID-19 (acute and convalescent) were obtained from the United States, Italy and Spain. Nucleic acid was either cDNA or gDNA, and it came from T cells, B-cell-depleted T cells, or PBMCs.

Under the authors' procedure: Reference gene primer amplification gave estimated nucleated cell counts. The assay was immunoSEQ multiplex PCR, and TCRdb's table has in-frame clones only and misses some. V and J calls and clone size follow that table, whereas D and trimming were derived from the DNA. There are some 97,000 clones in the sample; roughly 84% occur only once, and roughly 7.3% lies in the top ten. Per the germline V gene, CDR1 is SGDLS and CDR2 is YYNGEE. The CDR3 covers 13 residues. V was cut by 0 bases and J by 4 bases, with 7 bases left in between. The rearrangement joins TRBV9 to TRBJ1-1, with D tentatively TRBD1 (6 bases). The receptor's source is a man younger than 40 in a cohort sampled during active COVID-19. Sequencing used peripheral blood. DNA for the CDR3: TGTGCCAGCAGCGTAGAACAGGGCACTGAAGCTTTCTTT. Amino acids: CASSVEQGTEAFF.